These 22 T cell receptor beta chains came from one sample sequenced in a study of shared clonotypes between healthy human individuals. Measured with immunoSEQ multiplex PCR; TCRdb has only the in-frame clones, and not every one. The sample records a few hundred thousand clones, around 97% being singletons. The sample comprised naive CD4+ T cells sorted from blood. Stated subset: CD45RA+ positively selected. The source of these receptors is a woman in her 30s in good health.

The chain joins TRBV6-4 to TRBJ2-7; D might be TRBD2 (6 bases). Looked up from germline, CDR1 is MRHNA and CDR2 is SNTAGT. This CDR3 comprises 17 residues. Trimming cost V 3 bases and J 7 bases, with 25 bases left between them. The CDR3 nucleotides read TGTGCCAGCAGTGATCCCCCTCTTCCCTCGCTCGGAGGGGAGCAGTACTTC. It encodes CASSDPPLPSLGGEQYF.

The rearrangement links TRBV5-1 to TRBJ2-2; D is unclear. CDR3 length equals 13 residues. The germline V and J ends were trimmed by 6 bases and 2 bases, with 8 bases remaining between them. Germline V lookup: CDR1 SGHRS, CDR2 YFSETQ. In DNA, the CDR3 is TGCGCCAGCAACTCGGTTAACACCGGGGAGCTGTTTTTT. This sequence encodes CASNSVNTGELFF.

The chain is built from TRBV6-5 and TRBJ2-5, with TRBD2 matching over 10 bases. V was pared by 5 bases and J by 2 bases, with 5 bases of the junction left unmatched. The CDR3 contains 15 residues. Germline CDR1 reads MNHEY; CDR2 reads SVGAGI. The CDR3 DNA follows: TGTGCCAGCAGTCGCACTAGCGGGGCACAAGAGACCCAGTACTTC. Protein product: CASSRTSGAQETQYF.

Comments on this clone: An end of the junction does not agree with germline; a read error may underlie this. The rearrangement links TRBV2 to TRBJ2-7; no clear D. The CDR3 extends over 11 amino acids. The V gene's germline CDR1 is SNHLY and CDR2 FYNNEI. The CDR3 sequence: CASSEYPGSNF. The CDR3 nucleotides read TGTGCCAGCAGTGAATATCCAGGATCGAACTTC.

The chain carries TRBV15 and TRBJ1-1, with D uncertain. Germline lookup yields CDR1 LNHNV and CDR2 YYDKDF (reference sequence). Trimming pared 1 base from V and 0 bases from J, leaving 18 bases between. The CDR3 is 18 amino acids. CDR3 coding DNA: TGTGCCACCAGCAGAGCAGACCTTAAAGAGGGTGTGAACACTGAAGCTTTCTTT. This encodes CATSRADLKEGVNTEAFF. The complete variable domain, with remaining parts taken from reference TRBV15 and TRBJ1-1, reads DAMVIQNPRYQVTQFGKPVTLSCSQTLNHNVMYWYQQKSSQAPKLLFHYYDKDFNNEADTPDNFQSRRPNTSFCFLDIRSPGLGDTAMYLCATSRADLKEGVNTEAFFGQGTRLTVV.

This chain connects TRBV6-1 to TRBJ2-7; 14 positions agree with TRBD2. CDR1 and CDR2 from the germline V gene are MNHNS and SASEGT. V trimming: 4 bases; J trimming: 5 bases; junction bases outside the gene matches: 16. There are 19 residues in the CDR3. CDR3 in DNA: TGTGCCAGCAGTGCCAGCAGATATCCGGGACTAGCGGGAGACCACGAGCAGTACTTC. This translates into CASSASRYPGLAGDHEQYF.

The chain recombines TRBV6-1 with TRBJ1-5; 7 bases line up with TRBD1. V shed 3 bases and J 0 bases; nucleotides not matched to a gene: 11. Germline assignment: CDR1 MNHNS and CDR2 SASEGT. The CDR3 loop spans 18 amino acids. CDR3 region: CASSDRQGIPYSNQPQHF. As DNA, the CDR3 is TGTGCCAGCAGTGACCGACAGGGAATCCCTTATAGCAATCAGCCCCAGCATTTT.

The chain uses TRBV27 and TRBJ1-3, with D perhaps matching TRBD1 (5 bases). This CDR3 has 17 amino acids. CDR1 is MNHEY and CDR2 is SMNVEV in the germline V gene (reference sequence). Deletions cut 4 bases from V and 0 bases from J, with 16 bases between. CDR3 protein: CASSSLGTPSSGNTIYF. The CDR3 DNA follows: TGTGCCAGCAGTTCACTCGGGACGCCTAGCTCTGGAAACACCATATATTTT.

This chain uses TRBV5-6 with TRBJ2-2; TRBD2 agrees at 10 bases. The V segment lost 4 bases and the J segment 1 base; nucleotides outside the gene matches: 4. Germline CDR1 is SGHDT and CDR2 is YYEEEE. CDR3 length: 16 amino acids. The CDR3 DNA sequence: TGTGCCAGCAGCCCTCGACTAGCGGGGAACACCGGGGAGCTGTTTTTT. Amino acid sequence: CASSPRLAGNTGELFF.

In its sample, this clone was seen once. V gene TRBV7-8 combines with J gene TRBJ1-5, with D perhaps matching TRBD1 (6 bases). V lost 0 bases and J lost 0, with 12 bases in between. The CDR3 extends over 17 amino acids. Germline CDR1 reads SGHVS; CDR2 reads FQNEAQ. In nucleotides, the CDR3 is TGTGCCAGCAGCTTAGCTTGGGGGGCGAATAGCAATCAGCCCCAGCATTTT. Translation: CASSLAWGANSNQPQHF.

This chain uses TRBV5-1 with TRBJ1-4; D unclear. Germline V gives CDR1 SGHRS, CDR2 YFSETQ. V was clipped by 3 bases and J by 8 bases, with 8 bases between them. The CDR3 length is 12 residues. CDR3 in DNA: TGCGCCAGCAGCTCTGCCGGAGAAAAACTGTTTTTT. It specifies CASSSAGEKLFF.

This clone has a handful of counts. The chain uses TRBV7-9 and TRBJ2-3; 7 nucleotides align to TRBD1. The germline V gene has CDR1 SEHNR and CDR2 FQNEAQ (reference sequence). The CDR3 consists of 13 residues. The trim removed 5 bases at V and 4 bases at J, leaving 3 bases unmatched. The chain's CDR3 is CASSIQGPDTQYF. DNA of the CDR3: TGTGCCAGCAGCATACAGGGGCCAGATACGCAGTATTTT.

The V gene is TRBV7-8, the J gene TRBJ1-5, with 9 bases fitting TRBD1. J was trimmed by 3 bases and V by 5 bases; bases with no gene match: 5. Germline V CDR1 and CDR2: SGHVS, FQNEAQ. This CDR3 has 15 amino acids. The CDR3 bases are TGTGCCAGCAGCCTGACAGGGGGGTCCAATCAGCCCCAGCATTTT. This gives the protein CASSLTGGSNQPQHF. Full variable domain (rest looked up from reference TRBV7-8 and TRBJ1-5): GAGVSQSPRYKVAKRGQDVALRCDPISGHVSLFWYQQALGQGPEFLTYFQNEAQLDKSGLPSDRFFAERPEGSVSTLKIQRTQQEDSAVYLCASSLTGGSNQPQHFGDGTRLSIL.

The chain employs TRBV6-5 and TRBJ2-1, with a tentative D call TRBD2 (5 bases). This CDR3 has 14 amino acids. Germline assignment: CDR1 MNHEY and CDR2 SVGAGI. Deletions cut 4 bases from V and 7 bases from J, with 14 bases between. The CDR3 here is CASSSRRPINEQFF. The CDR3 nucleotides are TGTGCCAGCAGTTCGCGGAGGCCGATAAATGAGCAGTTCTTC.

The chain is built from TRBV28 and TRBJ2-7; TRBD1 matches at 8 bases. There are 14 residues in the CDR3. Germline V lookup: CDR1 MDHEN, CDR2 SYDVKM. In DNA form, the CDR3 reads TGTGTCGTCAGGGGGCCGGTTGCCTCCTACGAGCAGTACTTC. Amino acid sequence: CVVRGPVASYEQYF.

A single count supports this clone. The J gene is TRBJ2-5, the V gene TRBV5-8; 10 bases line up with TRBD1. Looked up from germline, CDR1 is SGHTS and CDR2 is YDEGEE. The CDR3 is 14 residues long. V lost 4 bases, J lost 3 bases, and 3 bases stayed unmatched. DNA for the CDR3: TGTGCCAGCAGCACCGGGACAGGGGAAGAGACCCAGTACTTC. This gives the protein CASSTGTGEETQYF.

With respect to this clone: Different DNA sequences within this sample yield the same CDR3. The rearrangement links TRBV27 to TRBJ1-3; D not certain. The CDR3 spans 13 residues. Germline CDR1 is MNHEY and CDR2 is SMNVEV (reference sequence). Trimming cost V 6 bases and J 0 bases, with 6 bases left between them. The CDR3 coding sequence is TGTGCCAGCAGGGCAAGCTCTGGAAACACCATATATTTT. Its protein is CASRASSGNTIYF.

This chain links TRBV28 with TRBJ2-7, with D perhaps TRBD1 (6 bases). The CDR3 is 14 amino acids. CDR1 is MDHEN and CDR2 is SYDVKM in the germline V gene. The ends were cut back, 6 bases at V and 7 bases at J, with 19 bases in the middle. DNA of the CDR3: TGTGCCAGCAGCACCGGGACATGGGTGAGTGAGCAGTACTTC. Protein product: CASSTGTWVSEQYF. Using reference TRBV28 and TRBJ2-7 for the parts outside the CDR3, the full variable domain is DVKVTQSSRYLVKRTGEKVFLECVQDMDHENMFWYRQDPGLGLRLIYFSYDVKMKEKGDIPEGYSVSREKKERFSLILESASTNQTSMYLCASSTGTWVSEQYFGPGTRLTVT.

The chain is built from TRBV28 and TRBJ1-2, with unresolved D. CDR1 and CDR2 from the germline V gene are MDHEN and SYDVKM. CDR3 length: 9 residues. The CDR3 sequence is CPGWHGYTF. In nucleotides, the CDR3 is TGTCCGGGGTGGCATGGCTACACCTTC.

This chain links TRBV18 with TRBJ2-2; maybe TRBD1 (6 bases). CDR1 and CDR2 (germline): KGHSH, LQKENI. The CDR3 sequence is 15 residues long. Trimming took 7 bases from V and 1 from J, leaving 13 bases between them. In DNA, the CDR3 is TGTGCCAGCTACGACAGGAGTTTGAACACCGGGGAGCTGTTTTTT. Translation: CASYDRSLNTGELFF.

DNA of the CDR3: TGTGCCAGCAGCTTGTGGCGGGCCCACAATGAGCAGTTCTTC. It specifies CASSLWRAHNEQFF. V and J are TRBV5-8 and TRBJ2-1, with D possibly matching TRBD2 (5 bases). Looked up from germline, CDR1 is SGHTS and CDR2 is YDEGEE. The CDR3 is made up of 14 amino acids. V was shortened by 1 base and J by 5 bases, with 10 bases between the two germline ends.

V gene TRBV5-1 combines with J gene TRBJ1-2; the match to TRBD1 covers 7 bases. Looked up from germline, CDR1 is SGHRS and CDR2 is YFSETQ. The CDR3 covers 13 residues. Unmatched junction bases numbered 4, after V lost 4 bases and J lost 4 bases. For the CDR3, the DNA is TGCGCCAGCAGCACACAGGGGTCCTATGGCTACACCTTC. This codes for CASSTQGSYGYTF.